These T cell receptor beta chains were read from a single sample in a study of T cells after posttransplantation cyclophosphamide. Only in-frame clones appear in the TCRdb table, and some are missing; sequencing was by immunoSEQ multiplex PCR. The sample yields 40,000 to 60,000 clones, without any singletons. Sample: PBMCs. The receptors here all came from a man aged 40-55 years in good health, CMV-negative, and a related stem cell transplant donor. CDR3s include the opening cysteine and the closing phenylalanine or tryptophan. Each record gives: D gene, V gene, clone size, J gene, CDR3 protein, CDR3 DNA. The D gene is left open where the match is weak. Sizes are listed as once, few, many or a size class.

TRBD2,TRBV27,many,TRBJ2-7,CASSLSGGQGEQYF,TGTGCCAGCAGCCTCTCGGGGGGGCAGGGCGAGCAGTACTTC
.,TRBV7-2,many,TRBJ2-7,CASSLTGSGPQYEQYF,TGTGCCAGCAGCTTAACCGGGAGCGGACCTCAATACGAGCAGTACTTC
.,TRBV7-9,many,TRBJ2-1,CASSLRELAVNEQFF,TGTGCCAGCAGCTTAAGGGAATTAGCGGTTAATGAGCAGTTCTTC
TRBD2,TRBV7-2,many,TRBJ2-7,CASSRTSSYEQYF,TGTGCCAGCAGCAGGACTAGCTCCTACGAGCAGTACTTC
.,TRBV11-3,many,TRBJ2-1,CASSLDGRPTYNEQFF,TGTGCCAGCAGCTTAGATGGGAGACCTACCTACAATGAGCAGTTCTTC
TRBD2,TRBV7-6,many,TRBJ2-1,CASMGLEGPSVQFF,TGTGCCAGCATGGGACTAGAAGGGCCCTCGGTACAGTTCTTC
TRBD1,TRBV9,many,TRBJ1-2,CASSVASTGHGYTF,TGTGCCAGCAGCGTCGCCTCGACAGGGCATGGCTACACCTTC
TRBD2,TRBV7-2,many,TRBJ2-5,CASSQLAGRETQYF,TGTGCCAGCAGCCAACTAGCGGGAAGAGAGACCCAGTACTTC
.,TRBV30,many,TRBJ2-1,CAWTRLNEQFF,TGTGCCTGGACCAGACTTAATGAGCAGTTCTTC
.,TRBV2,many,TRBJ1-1,CASQNTEAFF,TGTGCCAGCCAGAATACTGAAGCTTTCTTT
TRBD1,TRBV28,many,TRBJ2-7,CASSPGTGALEQYF,TGTGCCAGCAGTCCCGGGACAGGAGCCCTCGAGCAGTACTTC
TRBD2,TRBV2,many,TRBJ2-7,CASSDGTSGRSYEQYF,TGTGCCAGCAGTGATGGGACTAGCGGGAGGTCCTACGAGCAGTACTTC
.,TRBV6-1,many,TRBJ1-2,CILGGNPGYGYTF,TGTATTTTAGGAGGAAACCCTGGCTATGGCTACACCTTC
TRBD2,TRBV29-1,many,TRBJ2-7,CSAGTSGSYEQYF,TGCAGCGCTGGGACTAGCGGATCCTACGAGCAGTACTTC
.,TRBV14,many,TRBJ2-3,CASSLREYTDTQYF,TGTGCCAGCAGCCTGCGGGAATACACAGATACGCAGTATTTT
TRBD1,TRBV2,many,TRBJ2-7,CASAEDRVYEQYF,TGTGCCAGCGCGGAGGACAGGGTCTACGAGCAGTACTTC
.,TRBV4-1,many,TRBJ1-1,CASSQSQIDTEAFF,TGCGCCAGCAGCCAATCACAGATAGACACTGAAGCTTTCTTT
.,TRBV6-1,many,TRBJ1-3,CATLPDRTSGNTIYF,TGTGCCACCCTACCCGACAGGACTTCTGGAAACACCATATATTTT